This TCR beta chain derives from a study of blood T cells in healthy people across ages. The study, taken as a whole, reports: TCR beta diversity per million T cells fell roughly linearly with age.

Turning to this clonotype: What it recognizes is unknown.

There are 14 residues in the CDR3. Germline CDR1 is MNHEY and CDR2 is SVGEGT. Between the trimmed V and J ends, which lost 6 bases and 2 bases, there was a span of 13 bases. Every sample had a minimum of 6 million PBMCs isolated. Then a second PCR, running roughly 7 to 12 cycles, was carried out with a sample-barcoded 5' primer and a J-beta primer mix. TCRdb used MiXCR to reprocess the 5' RACE reads, holding one entry per CDR3 protein. The sample consists of more than 900,000 distinct CDR3 sequences, under 35% of them appearing once. The same data also went into a second study, on T cells of mothers and their children.

The specimen was blood. The chain joins TRBV6-2 or TRBV6-3 to TRBJ2-5; D is undetermined. This clonotype was obtained from a woman in her 40s in good health. The CDR3 nucleotides read TGTGCCAGCAGATCGGACCCGCGACAAGAGACCCAGTACTTC. Translating it yields CASRSDPRQETQYF.